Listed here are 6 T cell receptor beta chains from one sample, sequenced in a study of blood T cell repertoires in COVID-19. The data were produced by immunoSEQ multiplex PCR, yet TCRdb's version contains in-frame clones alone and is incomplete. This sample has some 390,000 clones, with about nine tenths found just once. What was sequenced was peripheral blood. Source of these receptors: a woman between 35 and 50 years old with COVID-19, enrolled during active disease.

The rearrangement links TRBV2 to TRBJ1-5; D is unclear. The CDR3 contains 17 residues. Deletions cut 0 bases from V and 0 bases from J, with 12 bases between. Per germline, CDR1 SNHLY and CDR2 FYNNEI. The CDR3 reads CASSEAYLWSSNQPQHF. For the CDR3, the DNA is TGTGCCAGCAGTGAAGCATACTTGTGGAGTAGCAATCAGCCCCAGCATTTT.

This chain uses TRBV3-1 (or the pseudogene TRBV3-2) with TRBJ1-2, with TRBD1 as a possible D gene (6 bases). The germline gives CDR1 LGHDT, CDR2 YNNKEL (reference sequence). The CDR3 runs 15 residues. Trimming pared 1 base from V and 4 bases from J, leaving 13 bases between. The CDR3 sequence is CASSQAAGAGYGYTF. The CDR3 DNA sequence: TGTGCCAGCAGCCAAGCGGCAGGGGCAGGCTATGGCTACACCTTC.

The CDR3 reads CASRYAGKGYTF. The CDR3 coding sequence is TGTGCCAGCAGGTACGCAGGGAAAGGCTACACCTTC. The chain uses TRBV6-5 and TRBJ1-2; maybe TRBD1 (5 bases). Germline-derived CDR1 and CDR2 are MNHEY and SVGAGI. The CDR3 is made up of 12 amino acids. Trimming stripped 6 bases from V and 8 bases from J, with 13 bases between.

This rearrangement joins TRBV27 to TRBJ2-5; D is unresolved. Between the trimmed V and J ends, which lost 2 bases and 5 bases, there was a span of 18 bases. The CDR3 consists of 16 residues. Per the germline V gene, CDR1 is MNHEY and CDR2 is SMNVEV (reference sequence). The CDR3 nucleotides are TGTGCCAGCAGTTTAATTGGCTATCCGATGGGCGAGACCCAGTACTTC. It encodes CASSLIGYPMGETQYF.

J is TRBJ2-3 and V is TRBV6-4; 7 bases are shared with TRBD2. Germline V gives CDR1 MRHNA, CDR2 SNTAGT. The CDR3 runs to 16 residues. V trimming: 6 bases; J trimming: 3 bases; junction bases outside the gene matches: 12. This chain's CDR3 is CASSELGGEGTDTQYF. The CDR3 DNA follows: TGTGCCAGCAGCGAACTCGGCGGGGAGGGGACAGATACGCAGTATTTT.

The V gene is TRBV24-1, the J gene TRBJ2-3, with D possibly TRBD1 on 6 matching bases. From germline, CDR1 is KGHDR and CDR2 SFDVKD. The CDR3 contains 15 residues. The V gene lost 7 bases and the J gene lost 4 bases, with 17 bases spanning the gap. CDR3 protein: CATSVGGDPPDTQYF. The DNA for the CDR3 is TGTGCCACCAGCGTAGGGGGAGACCCCCCAGATACGCAGTATTTT.